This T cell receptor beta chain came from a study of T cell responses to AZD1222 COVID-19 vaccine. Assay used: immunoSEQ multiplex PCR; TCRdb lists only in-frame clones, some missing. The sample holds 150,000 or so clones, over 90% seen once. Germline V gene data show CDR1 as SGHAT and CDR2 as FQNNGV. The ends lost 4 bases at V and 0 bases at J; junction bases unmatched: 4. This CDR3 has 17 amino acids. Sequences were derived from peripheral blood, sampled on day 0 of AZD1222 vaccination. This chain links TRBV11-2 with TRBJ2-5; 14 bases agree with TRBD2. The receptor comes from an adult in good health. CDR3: CASSSRTSGRNQETQYF. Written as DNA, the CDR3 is TGTGCCAGCAGCTCGAGGACTAGCGGGAGGAACCAAGAGACCCAGTACTTC. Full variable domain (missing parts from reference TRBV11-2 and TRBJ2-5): EAGVAQSPRYKIIEKRQSVAFWCNPISGHATLYWYQQILGQGPKLLIQFQNNGVVDDSQLPKDRFSAERLKGVDSTLKIQPAKLEDSAVYLCASSSRTSGRNQETQYFGPGTRLLVL.